What follows are 26 T cell receptor beta chains derived from one specimen sequenced in a study of CD8 T cells in Susac syndrome. The authors reverse transcribed roughly 0.5 to 1 ug RNA with random hexamers. TCRdb redid the calling of the immunoSEQ multiplex PCR reads with MiXCR, one entry per CDR3 protein. The table includes approximately 77,000 distinct CDR3 sequences, just over 90% detected once. Sequencing was carried out using CD4+ T cells from PBMCs. These TCRs come from a human donor with Susac syndrome.

V gene TRBV5-1 combines with J gene TRBJ2-7; 11 bases align to TRBD1. The CDR3 loop spans 18 amino acids. The germline CDR1 and CDR2 sequences are SGHRS and YFSETQ. Trimming removed 0 bases from V and 6 bases from J; junction bases left unmatched: 14. CDR3 DNA sequence: TGCGCCAGCAGCTTGGGTGGAGGACAGGGGGCGCGGAGTGGCGAGCAGTACTTC. It codes for CASSLGGGQGARSGEQYF.

Written as DNA, the CDR3 is TGTGCCAGCAGCGGCCGGGACAGGGTCGATAGCAATCAGCCCCAGCATTTT. Its protein is CASSGRDRVDSNQPQHF. The chain recombines TRBV7-2 with TRBJ1-5; 9 nucleotides line up with TRBD1. Germline V gives CDR1 SGHTA, CDR2 FQGNSA. The V and J ends lost 5 bases and 0 bases, in that order; junction bases with no gene match: 8. The CDR3 length is 17 residues.

This clonotype was detected only a few times. V gene TRBV11-2 combines with J gene TRBJ2-5; 8 bases align to TRBD2. CDR3 length: 17 residues. The V gene end was trimmed by 1 base and the J gene end by 4 bases; junction bases not matched to a gene: 11. Germline V gene data show CDR1 as SGHAT and CDR2 as FQNNGV. CDR3 region: CASSLVGLGINRETQYF. The DNA for the CDR3 is TGTGCCAGCAGCTTAGTGGGACTAGGGATCAATCGAGAGACCCAGTACTTC. The full variable domain, completed using reference TRBV11-2 and TRBJ2-5, is EAGVAQSPRYKIIEKRQSVAFWCNPISGHATLYWYQQILGQGPKLLIQFQNNGVVDDSQLPKDRFSAERLKGVDSTLKIQPAKLEDSAVYLCASSLVGLGINRETQYFGPGTRLLVL.

The chain couples TRBV5-4 to TRBJ2-1; 10 bases map to TRBD1. The germline V gene has CDR1 SGHNT and CDR2 YYREEE (reference sequence). The junction had 7 bases not matched to a gene; V was cut back by 4 bases and J by 3 bases. The CDR3 runs to 16 residues. CDR3: CASSVPGQGVYNEQFF. CDR3 coding DNA: TGTGCCAGCAGCGTACCCGGACAGGGGGTCTACAATGAGCAGTTCTTC. The full variable domain, completed using reference TRBV5-4 and TRBJ2-1, is ETGVTQSPTHLIKTRGQQVTLRCSSQSGHNTVSWYQQALGQGPQFIFQYYREEENGRGNFPPRFSGLQFPNYSSELNVNALELDDSALYLCASSVPGQGVYNEQFFGPGTRLTVL.

The gene calls are TRBV5-4 and TRBJ2-1, with 8 bases aligning to TRBD2. The CDR3 is 17 amino acids. The germline CDR1 and CDR2 sequences are SGHNT and YYREEE (reference sequence). V lost 2 bases and J lost 0; bases outside the gene matches: 7. The CDR3 DNA is TGTGCCAGCAGCTTACTAGCGGTTGAAAGCTCCTACAATGAGCAGTTCTTC. It translates to CASSLLAVESSYNEQFF.

J is TRBJ1-1 and V is TRBV12-3 or TRBV12-4; 8 positions agree with TRBD1. V dropped 5 bases and J dropped 8; count of bases not matched to a gene: 7. The CDR3 extends over 13 amino acids. The CDR3: CASSPIQGAEAFF. In DNA form, the CDR3 reads TGTGCCAGCAGTCCCATCCAGGGGGCAGAAGCTTTCTTT.

The V and J genes are TRBV7-2 and TRBJ1-4, with D unresolved. The V gene's germline CDR1 is SGHTA and CDR2 FQGNSA. V dropped 4 bases and J dropped 5 bases, with 14 bases sitting between them. The CDR3 has 15 residues. The CDR3 reads CASSSTSSTNEKLFF. The CDR3 DNA reads TGTGCCAGCAGCTCCACGTCGTCTACCAATGAAAAACTGTTTTTT.

V and J are TRBV2 and TRBJ2-5; tentatively, D is TRBD1 (7 bases). V was shortened by 5 bases and J by 1 base, with 14 bases between the two germline ends. Germline assignment: CDR1 SNHLY and CDR2 FYNNEI. This CDR3 has 15 residues. CDR3 DNA sequence: TGTGCCAGCAGTCCGCGGGACAGAGGCCAAGAGACCCAGTACTTC. Protein product: CASSPRDRGQETQYF.

This sequence joins TRBV12-3 or TRBV12-4 and TRBJ2-1, with 7 bases identical to TRBD1. The CDR3 extends over 15 amino acids. The junction had 11 bases not matched to a gene; V was cut back by 7 bases and J by 5 bases. The CDR3 loop reads CASTLRGGNDNEQFF. CDR3 nucleotides: TGTGCCAGCACTCTTCGAGGGGGCAACGACAATGAGCAGTTCTTC.

The chain has TRBV19 and TRBJ1-5; 9 bases map to TRBD1. V gave up 4 bases and J gave up 2 bases; unmatched junction bases: 3. Per the germline V gene, CDR1 is LNHDA and CDR2 is SQIVND (reference sequence). CDR3 size: 15 residues. In DNA, the CDR3 is TGTGCCAGTAGTACTGACAGGGGGGGCAATCAGCCCCAGCATTTT. The encoded protein is CASSTDRGGNQPQHF.

The rearrangement uses TRBV29-1 and TRBJ1-2, with 7 bases matching TRBD1. With V trimmed by 6 bases and J by 0 bases, 4 bases remained unmatched. The germline gives CDR1 SQVTM, CDR2 ANQGSEA. The CDR3 length is 13 residues. CDR3 nucleotide sequence: TGCAGCGTGCAGGGGGGGACTAACTATGGCTACACCTTC. Protein sequence: CSVQGGTNYGYTF.

This chain connects TRBV29-1 to TRBJ1-1, with 7 positions matching TRBD1. The CDR3 is 14 residues long. V shed 3 bases, J shed 4 bases, and the junction held 8 bases outside the gene matches. Germline CDR1 SQVTM, CDR2 ANQGSEA. The CDR3 DNA sequence: TGCAGCGTTGAGAACAGGGGTCGGAGCACTGAAGCTTTCTTT. Residues: CSVENRGRSTEAFF.

The V gene is TRBV6-1, the J gene TRBJ2-3, with 9 bases matching TRBD2. This CDR3 region has 12 residues. The germline gives CDR1 MNHNS, CDR2 SASEGT. V lost 10 bases to trimming and J lost 8 bases; unmatched junction nucleotides: 7. CDR3 residues: CATFLLAGTQYF. In nucleotides, the CDR3 is TGTGCCACCTTCTTACTAGCGGGTACGCAGTATTTT.

In this sample, this clonotype turned up once. V gene TRBV3-1 combines with J gene TRBJ1-2, with D possibly being TRBD1 (6 bases). CDR1 and CDR2 (germline): LGHDT, YNNKEL (reference sequence). The CDR3 has 16 residues. V was pared by 4 bases and J by 0 bases, with 15 bases between. The CDR3 DNA sequence: TGTGCCAGCAGCCTCCATGTGGACAGAACTAACTATGGCTACACCTTC. Encoded protein: CASSLHVDRTNYGYTF. Full variable domain (remainder filled in from reference TRBV3-1 and TRBJ1-2): DTAVSQTPKYLVTQMGNDKSIKCEQNLGHDTMYWYKQDSKKFLKIMFSYNNKELIINETVPNRFSPKSPDKAHLNLHINSLELGDSAVYFCASSLHVDRTNYGYTFGSGTRLTVV.

The V gene is TRBV5-1, the J gene TRBJ2-1; possibly TRBD1 or TRBD2 for D (5 bases each). The CDR3 is made up of 12 amino acids. Germline CDR1 is SGHRS and CDR2 is YFSETQ. V was trimmed by 3 bases and J by 9 bases, leaving 10 bases between them. CDR3 bases: TGCGCCAGCAGCTCGGGACGCTCTGAGCAGTTCTTC. Amino acids: CASSSGRSEQFF.

The chain carries TRBV3-1 and TRBJ1-5; D not resolved. V shed 5 bases and J shed 5 bases, with 25 bases lying between them. The CDR3 totals 18 residues. Germline-derived CDR1 and CDR2 are LGHDT and YNNKEL (reference sequence). The DNA for the CDR3 is TGTGCCAGCAGCGTGTCATATCCCATTTTTTGGCATCATCAGCCCCAGCATTTT. It encodes CASSVSYPIFWHHQPQHF.

The rearrangement uses TRBV7-2 and TRBJ1-2; 7 bases align to TRBD1. The germline V gene encodes CDR1 SGHTA and CDR2 FQGNSA. The CDR3 covers 14 residues. The V and J ends lost 5 bases and 3 bases, in that order; junction bases with no gene match: 6. The CDR3 region has the DNA TGTGCCAGCAGCACACAGGGGCTTGACTATGGCTACACCTTC. Amino acids: CASSTQGLDYGYTF.

V usage is TRBV27 and J usage is TRBJ2-7; 9 bases line up with TRBD1. V was pared by 6 bases and J by 1 base, with 4 bases of the junction left unmatched. The germline V gene encodes CDR1 MNHEY and CDR2 SMNVEV (reference sequence). This CDR3 region has 14 residues. CDR3 nucleotide sequence: TGTGCCAGCAGGCGGGACAGGGAATCCTACGAGCAGTACTTC. It yields the protein CASRRDRESYEQYF.

The rearrangement links TRBV12-3 or TRBV12-4 to TRBJ1-5, with TRBD1 identical over 8 bases. The ends lost 6 bases at V and 2 bases at J; junction bases unmatched: 6. CDR3 length: 15 residues. The CDR3 nucleotides read TGTGCCAGCAGCCCAGGACAGGGCGGCAATCAGCCCCAGCATTTT. Amino acids: CASSPGQGGNQPQHF.

The rearrangement links TRBV3-1 to TRBJ2-6; D not resolved. The V and J ends lost 10 bases and 0 bases respectively, with 4 bases between them. Germline CDR1 LGHDT, CDR2 YNNKEL (reference sequence). The CDR3 is 12 residues long. CDR3 sequence (DNA): TGTGCCACCGGCTCTGGGGCCAACGTCCTGACTTTC. It codes for CATGSGANVLTF.

V and J are TRBV12-3 or TRBV12-4 and TRBJ2-7; D is unresolved. V lost 2 bases to trimming and J lost 2 bases, with 7 bases between them. CDR3 length: 13 residues. DNA for the CDR3: TGTGCCAGCAGTTTAAGACCCGCCTACGAGCAGTACTTC. Residues: CASSLRPAYEQYF.

The J gene is TRBJ2-1, the V gene TRBV3-1; TRBD2 matches at 10 bases. CDR3 length: 18 amino acids. V shed 5 bases, J shed 2 bases, and the junction held 12 bases outside the gene matches. From germline, CDR1 is LGHDT and CDR2 YNNKEL (reference sequence). CDR3 residues: CASSKSGGDLKPYNEQFF. The DNA for the CDR3 is TGTGCCAGCAGCAAAAGCGGGGGGGATTTAAAACCCTACAATGAGCAGTTCTTC.

V is TRBV7-9 and J is TRBJ2-3, with D possibly TRBD2 on 6 matching bases. V lost 2 bases and J 4 bases, leaving 19 bases between the germline ends. This CDR3 is 17 amino acids long. From germline, CDR1 is SEHNR and CDR2 FQNEAQ (reference sequence). The CDR3: CASSLRALGRGPDTQYF. The CDR3 DNA is TGTGCCAGCAGCTTACGAGCACTGGGGCGGGGCCCAGATACGCAGTATTTT.

V usage is TRBV5-6 and J usage is TRBJ2-3; TRBD2 aligns across 9 bases. This CDR3 contains 15 residues. J gave up 0 bases and V 4 bases, and 3 bases lay outside the gene matches. Germline CDR1 SGHDT, CDR2 YYEEEE. The CDR3 here is CASSRLADSTDTQYF. CDR3 sequence (DNA): TGTGCCAGCAGCCGACTAGCGGATAGCACAGATACGCAGTATTTT.

CDR3 DNA: TGTGCCAGCAGTTTAAGGGTGGCGGGCAGGGACGACAAAAACATTCAGTACTTC. Translating it yields CASSLRVAGRDDKNIQYF. V gene TRBV12-3 or TRBV12-4 combines with J gene TRBJ2-4, with D possibly being TRBD1 or TRBD2 (5 bases each). The CDR3 loop spans 18 amino acids. The germline V and J ends were trimmed by 2 bases and 3 bases, with 20 bases remaining between them.

This clonotype has just one count. This chain connects TRBV20-1 to TRBJ1-2; D gene ambiguous. This CDR3 has 13 amino acids. CDR1 is DFQATT and CDR2 is SNEGSKA in the germline V gene (reference sequence). Trimming took 0 bases from V and 8 from J, leaving 13 bases between them. CDR3 in DNA: TGCAGTGCTAGAGATCATATTGGGCGCGGCTACACCTTC. It translates to CSARDHIGRGYTF.